This TCR beta chain was profiled in a study of cytomegalovirus exposure and HLA in healthy donors. Study-wide context: Earlier results showed 90 million to 130 million unique TCR beta sequences derived from approximately 180 million T cells. Study-wide findings and caveats: From TCR beta sequences, most subjects' HLA-A and HLA-B alleles were reportedly predicted accurately.

With respect to this clone: As yet, its antigen is unknown. Other DNA sequences from this sample encode an identical CDR3 as well.

The PCR was carried out with 60 Vbeta primers and 13 Jbeta primers. Profiling relied on immunoSEQ multiplex PCR, and the TCRdb table lists in-frame clones only, not all of them. This table has some 160,000 clones, 80% to 90% appearing once. This sequence originates from a woman aged 18-29 years in good health and CMV-seronegative. The sample consisted of PBMCs.

Here the CDR3 reads CASSRDRGYEQYF. CDR3 nucleotide sequence: TGTGCCAGCAGTAGGGACAGGGGCTACGAGCAGTACTTC. The J gene is TRBJ2-5, the V gene TRBV6-5; 10 nucleotides align to TRBD1. The tail of the sequence fits TRBJ2-7 better, so the J call may be wrong. The germline V gene encodes CDR1 MNHEY and CDR2 SVGAGI. The CDR3 runs to 13 residues.